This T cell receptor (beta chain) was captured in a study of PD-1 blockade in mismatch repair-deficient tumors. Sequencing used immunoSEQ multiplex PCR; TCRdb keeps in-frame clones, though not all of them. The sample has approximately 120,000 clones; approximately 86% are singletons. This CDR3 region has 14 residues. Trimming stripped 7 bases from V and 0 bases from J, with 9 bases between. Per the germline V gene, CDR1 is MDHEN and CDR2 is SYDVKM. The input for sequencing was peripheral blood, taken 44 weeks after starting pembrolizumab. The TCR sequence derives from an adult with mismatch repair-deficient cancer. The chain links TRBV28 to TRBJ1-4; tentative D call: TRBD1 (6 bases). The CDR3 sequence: CASKTGATNEKLFF. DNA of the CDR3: TGTGCCAGCAAGACAGGTGCAACTAATGAAAAACTGTTTTTT.